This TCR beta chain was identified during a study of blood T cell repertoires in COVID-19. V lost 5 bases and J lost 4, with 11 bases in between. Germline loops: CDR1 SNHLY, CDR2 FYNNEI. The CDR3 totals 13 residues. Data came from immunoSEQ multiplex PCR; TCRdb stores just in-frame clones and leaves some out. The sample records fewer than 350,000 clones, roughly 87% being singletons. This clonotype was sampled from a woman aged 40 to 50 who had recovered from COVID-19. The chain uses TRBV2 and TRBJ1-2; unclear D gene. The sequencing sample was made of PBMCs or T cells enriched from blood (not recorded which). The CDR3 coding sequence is TGTGCCAGCAGTACAGAAAGTATCTATGGCTACACCTTC. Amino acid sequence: CASSTESIYGYTF.